This T cell receptor (beta chain) stems from a study of graft-versus-host responses after intestinal transplantation. The overall study: Anti-thymocyte globulin induction preceded about 3 years of tacrolimus and steroid maintenance in all recipients.

Concerning this clone itself: What it binds is unknown.

Germline V gene lookup returns CDR1 MNHNY and CDR2 SVGAGI (reference sequence). V lost 5 bases and J lost 0; bases outside the gene matches: 3. The CDR3 is made up of 15 amino acids. Here immunoSEQ multiplex PCR was the method, and the copy in TCRdb shows in-frame clones only, minus some. This sample has 110,000 to 150,000 clones, with nearly 95% found just once. Study results and caveats: Peak circulating GvH clone levels were associated with early post-transplant HvG declines. GvH clones turned up in recipient marrow; some had shown up first in ileum or blood.

The chain uses TRBV6-6 and TRBJ2-2; 7 nucleotides agree with TRBD1. The input for sequencing was unstimulated CD4+ T cells sorted from spleen or lymph node cells, taken before intestinal transplant. The origin of this receptor is a human donor who received an intestinal transplant. The CDR3 DNA is TGTGCCAGCAGTAGACAGGGCCCGAACACCGGGGAGCTGTTTTTT. Translation: CASSRQGPNTGELFF.